Here is one T cell receptor (beta chain) with its context. Every donor had one or more pre-ART and two or more post-ART PBMC samples. Runs used v3.0 of the immunoSEQ assay and were done at survey level. The repertoire was sequenced with immunoSEQ multiplex PCR; TCRdb's copy has only in-frame clones and lacks some. The sample contains approximately 25,000 clones, 60% to 80% of which appear only once. This record comes from a study of long-term antiretroviral therapy in people with HIV. This clonotype was obtained from a man between 25 and 39 years old with HIV. The sample consisted of unsorted PBMCs, taken 2.1 years after starting antiretroviral therapy.

The DNA of the CDR3 is TGCAGCGTTTTTCTCATGGGACAGCCGTCCTACGAGCAGTACTTC. Translating it yields CSVFLMGQPSYEQYF. V and J are TRBV29-1 and TRBJ2-7, with TRBD1 identical over 7 bases. The CDR3 runs 15 residues. The V segment lost 5 bases and the J segment 1 base; nucleotides outside the gene matches: 11. From germline, CDR1 is SQVTM and CDR2 ANQGSEA.